These 8 T cell receptor beta chains came from one sample sequenced in a study of vaccination and CD4 T cells after COVID-19. These receptors lack a known antigen. Treatment specified: roughly 11-day PBMC culture with coronavirus spike peptide pools or control peptides (ViraFEST assay). The Oncomine TCR Beta short-read assay was what sequenced the DNA obtained from cultured CD4+ T cells. TCRdb re-called the PCR reads with MiXCR, one entry per CDR3 protein. The data show over 15,000 distinct CDR3 sequences, 31% seen once. The sequenced sample was cultured CD4+ T cells from blood. The receptor set was obtained from a human donor with COVID-19.

This chain uses TRBV20-1 with TRBJ2-7, with 7 positions matching TRBD2. J gave up 6 bases and V 7 bases, and 21 bases lay outside the gene matches. The germline V gene has CDR1 DFQATT and CDR2 SNEGSKA (reference sequence). The CDR3 sequence is 16 residues long. The CDR3 nucleotides are TGCAGTGTCCCCCCGGAGCCCGGGAGGTTTATCGGCGAGCAGTACTTC. Amino acid sequence: CSVPPEPGRFIGEQYF.

This clonotype was found a few times. V is TRBV30 and J is TRBJ1-1; D perhaps matches TRBD1 (6 bases). Trimming left V 2 bases short and J 5 bases short, with 12 bases between. The CDR3 covers 13 residues. Looked up from germline, CDR1 is GTSNPN and CDR2 is SVGIG (reference sequence). This chain's CDR3 is CAWSHYRETEAFF. The CDR3 bases are TGTGCCTGGAGTCACTACAGGGAAACTGAAGCTTTCTTT.

The gene calls are TRBV20-1 and TRBJ2-7; 9 positions match TRBD2. In germline, CDR1 is DFQATT, CDR2 SNEGSKA (reference sequence). V shed 5 bases, J shed 6 bases, and the junction held 8 bases outside the gene matches. CDR3 length: 13 residues. The CDR3 loop is CSAVAGARIEQYF. The CDR3, as DNA: TGCAGTGCTGTAGCGGGGGCCCGCATCGAGCAGTACTTC.

The chain employs TRBV5-6 and TRBJ1-5; D unclear. Germline loops: CDR1 SGHDT, CDR2 YYEEEE. The CDR3 covers 12 residues. V was clipped by 0 bases and J by 9 bases, with 7 bases between them. CDR3 sequence reads: CASSLETGPQHF. The DNA of the CDR3 is TGTGCCAGCAGCTTGGAAACGGGGCCCCAGCATTTT.

This clonotype was detected a few times. V is TRBV30 and J is TRBJ1-6, with D hard to call. CDR1 is GTSNPN, CDR2 SVGIG, per germline (reference sequence). The V end was cut by 2 bases, the J end by 1 base, with 9 bases between. This CDR3 spans 15 amino acids. The CDR3 nucleotides are TGTGCCTGGAGTAGCGGGGAATCCTATAATTCACCCCTCCACTTT. Encoded protein: CAWSSGESYNSPLHF.

In its sample, this clonotype was seen a few times. The chain recombines TRBV11-3 with TRBJ2-3; a possible D gene is TRBD2 (5 bases). V dropped 5 bases and J dropped 1 base, with 16 bases sitting between them. CDR1 and CDR2 (germline): SGHNT, YENEEA. The CDR3 covers 16 residues. The CDR3 region has the DNA TGTGCCAGCAGCCGCGACTCCCCGAGGGGCACAGATACGCAGTATTTT. Protein: CASSRDSPRGTDTQYF.

CDR3 sequence reads: CAISEDTLSSYNSPLHF. In nucleotides, the CDR3 is TGTGCCATCAGTGAGGACACGTTGAGCTCCTATAATTCACCCCTCCACTTT. This sequence joins TRBV10-3 and TRBJ1-6; D uncertain. This CDR3 is built from 17 residues. Looked up from germline, CDR1 is ENHRY and CDR2 is SYGVKD. V was cut by 2 bases and J by 0 bases, with 11 bases left in between.

The chain carries TRBV6-1 and TRBJ2-7; 9 nucleotides align to TRBD1. J gave up 1 base and V 5 bases, and 6 bases lay outside the gene matches. This CDR3 has 15 residues. Germline V gives CDR1 MNHNS, CDR2 SASEGT. The CDR3 region is CASSPPGQGSYEQYF. The CDR3 DNA sequence: TGTGCCAGCAGTCCTCCGGGACAGGGTTCCTACGAGCAGTACTTC.